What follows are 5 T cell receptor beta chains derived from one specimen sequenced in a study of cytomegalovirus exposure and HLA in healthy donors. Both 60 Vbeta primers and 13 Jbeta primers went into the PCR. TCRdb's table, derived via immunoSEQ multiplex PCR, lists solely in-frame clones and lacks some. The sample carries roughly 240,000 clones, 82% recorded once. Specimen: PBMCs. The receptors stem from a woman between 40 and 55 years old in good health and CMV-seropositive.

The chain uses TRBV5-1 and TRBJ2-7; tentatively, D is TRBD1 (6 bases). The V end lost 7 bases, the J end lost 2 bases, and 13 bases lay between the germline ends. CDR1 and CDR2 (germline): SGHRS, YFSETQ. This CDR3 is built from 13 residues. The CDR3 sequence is CASSAGQTYEQYF. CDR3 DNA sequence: TGCGCCAGCTCCGCCGGACAGACCTACGAGCAGTACTTC.

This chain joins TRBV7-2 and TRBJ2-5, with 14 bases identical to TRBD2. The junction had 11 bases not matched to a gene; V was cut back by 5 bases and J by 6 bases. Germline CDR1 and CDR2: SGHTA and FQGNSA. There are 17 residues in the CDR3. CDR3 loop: CASSPPGLAGERKTQYF. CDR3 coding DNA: TGTGCCAGCAGCCCCCCGGGACTAGCGGGAGAAAGGAAGACCCAGTACTTC.

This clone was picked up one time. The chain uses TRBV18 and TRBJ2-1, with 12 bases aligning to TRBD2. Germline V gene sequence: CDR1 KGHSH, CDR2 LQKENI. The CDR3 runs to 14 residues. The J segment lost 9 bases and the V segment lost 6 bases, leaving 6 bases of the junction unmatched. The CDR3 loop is CASSHGLAGIEQFF. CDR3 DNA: TGTGCCAGCTCTCACGGACTAGCGGGGATTGAGCAGTTCTTC.

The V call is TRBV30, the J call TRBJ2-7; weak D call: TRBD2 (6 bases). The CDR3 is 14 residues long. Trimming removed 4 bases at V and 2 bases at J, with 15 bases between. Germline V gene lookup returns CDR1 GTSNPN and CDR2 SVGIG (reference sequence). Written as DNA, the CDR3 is TGTGCCTGGAAATGGGGGGACGGAGCCTACGAGCAGTACTTC. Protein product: CAWKWGDGAYEQYF.

The CDR3 spells CASSLGGPGGYTDTQYF. CDR3 sequence (DNA): TGCGCCAGCAGCTTGGGGGGTCCCGGGGGGTACACAGATACGCAGTATTTT. The chain uses TRBV5-1 and TRBJ2-3, with 7 bases matching TRBD2. The CDR3 sequence is 17 residues long. V lost 0 bases and J lost 2; bases outside the gene matches: 9. Germline V CDR1 and CDR2: SGHRS, YFSETQ.